One TCR beta chain is described in this entry. The antigen remains undetermined. This record comes from a study of T-cell memory formation after mild COVID-19. Looking at the study overall: The two donors had largely donor-specific TCR clusters. The study, taken as a whole, reports: Some clones that responded turned up in pre-infection memory, which suggests that cross-reactive memory joined in. Clones that contracted from day 15 to 85 had balanced CD4/CD8; later expanders were CD4+ biased.

Germline-derived CDR1 and CDR2 are SEHNR and FQNEAQ (reference sequence). Trimming removed 1 base at V and 8 bases at J, with 14 bases between. The CDR3 totals 15 residues. cDNA libraries for TCR alpha and TCR beta, carrying sample barcodes and UMIs, came from 5'RACE with constant-segment primers. Via MiXCR, TCRdb re-called the 5' RACE reads, giving one row per CDR3 protein. Of some 120,000 distinct CDR3 sequences listed, roughly 15% were seen once; the top ten hold approximately 15%. The source material was PBMCs or a T cell subset sorted from them (not recorded which). This sequence joins TRBV7-9 and TRBJ1-4; D is ambiguous. This sequence originates from an adult woman who had mild COVID-19 (a few samples of this study predate the infection). Cell type and time point are not known. CDR3 DNA sequence: TGTGCCAGCAGCTTAGGAGGCAATGGGAAGGAAAAACTGTTTTTT. Translation gives CASSLGGNGKEKLFF.